This passage covers 27 T cell receptor beta chains from one sample sequenced in a study of blood T cell repertoires in COVID-19. Method: immunoSEQ multiplex PCR; TCRdb's copy keeps in-frame clones and lacks some. The table shows 250,000 to 350,000 clones, with under 90% occurring only once. The sample consisted of peripheral blood. The origin of the receptors is a woman aged 25-40 years with COVID-19, enrolled during active disease.

The gene calls are TRBV4-1 and TRBJ2-5, with TRBD2 as a possible D gene (5 bases). The CDR3 contains 14 residues. In germline, CDR1 is MGHRA, CDR2 YSYEKL. V dropped 0 bases and J dropped 3 bases, with 8 bases sitting between them. The CDR3 loop reads CASSQDGNKETQYF. The CDR3 DNA follows: TGCGCCAGCAGCCAAGACGGGAACAAAGAGACCCAGTACTTC.

The chain has TRBV27 and TRBJ2-7; 10 bases map to TRBD1. Losses at the gene ends were 6 bases for V and 11 bases for J; bases not matched to a gene: 7. This CDR3 comprises 12 residues. Per the germline V gene, CDR1 is MNHEY and CDR2 is SMNVEV (reference sequence). The CDR3 loop is CASSETGGREYF. The CDR3 DNA follows: TGTGCCAGCAGCGAGACAGGGGGCCGGGAGTACTTC.

The chain combines TRBV29-1 with TRBJ1-1; D may be TRBD1 (5 bases). This CDR3 region has 13 residues. With 5 bases removed from V and 0 bases from J, the gap between germline ends came to 10 bases. Germline CDR1 SQVTM, CDR2 ANQGSEA. CDR3 nucleotides: TGCAGCGTTTTGACAGTTATGAACACTGAAGCTTTCTTT. It specifies CSVLTVMNTEAFF.

The rearrangement links TRBV28 to TRBJ1-5; a weak D match, TRBD1 (5 bases). The germline V and J ends were trimmed by 3 bases and 0 bases, with 15 bases remaining between them. The germline V gene has CDR1 MDHEN and CDR2 SYDVKM. The CDR3 is made up of 17 amino acids. The CDR3 loop is CASSFGRGFYSNQPQHF. DNA of the CDR3: TGTGCCAGCAGTTTCGGTCGGGGGTTCTATAGCAATCAGCCCCAGCATTTT.

The J gene is TRBJ1-2, the V gene TRBV6-5; no reliable D call. V lost 0 bases and J 8 bases, leaving 10 bases between the germline ends. Germline-derived CDR1 and CDR2 are MNHEY and SVGAGI. This CDR3 spans 13 amino acids. DNA of the CDR3: TGTGCCAGCAGTTACTCGGTGGCTTGGGGCTACACCTTC. The encoded protein is CASSYSVAWGYTF.

The chain recombines TRBV4-1 with TRBJ2-1, with 9 bases lining up with TRBD2. Germline CDR1 is MGHRA and CDR2 is YSYEKL. The J segment lost 4 bases and the V segment lost 0 bases, leaving 4 bases of the junction unmatched. The CDR3 runs to 16 residues. The CDR3 nucleotides are TGCGCCAGCAGCCAAGATGGGACTAGCTATTACAATGAGCAGTTCTTC. Protein: CASSQDGTSYYNEQFF.

The chain is built from TRBV19 and TRBJ1-2; 9 nucleotides match TRBD1. The CDR3 contains 13 residues. Germline V gene lookup returns CDR1 LNHDA and CDR2 SQIVND (reference sequence). V gave up 5 bases and J gave up 3 bases; unmatched junction bases: 1. DNA of the CDR3: TGTGCCAGTAGTTGGGACAGGGACTATGGCTACACCTTC. Translating it yields CASSWDRDYGYTF.

The V gene is TRBV5-8, the J gene TRBJ2-5; 7 positions agree with TRBD2. J gave up 13 bases and V 1 base, and 7 bases lay outside the gene matches. CDR3 length: 12 amino acids. Germline V gives CDR1 SGHTS, CDR2 YDEGEE. In nucleotides, the CDR3 is TGTGCCAGCAGCTTGTTTAGCGGGCTATGGTACTTC. It encodes CASSLFSGLWYF.

This chain links TRBV6-2 or TRBV6-3 with TRBJ2-5; 10 nucleotides align to TRBD1. Per germline, CDR1 MNHEY and CDR2 SVGEGT. The CDR3 length is 16 residues. The V gene end was trimmed by 0 bases and the J gene end by 5 bases; junction bases not matched to a gene: 6. The CDR3 DNA reads as TGTGCCAGCAGTTACTCGGACAGGGGGGACGCGGAGACCCAGTACTTC. Translated, it gives CASSYSDRGDAETQYF.

The chain recombines TRBV3-1 (or the pseudogene TRBV3-2) with TRBJ1-2; D gene ambiguous. Trimming removed 1 base at V and 7 bases at J, with 16 bases between. There are 15 residues in the CDR3. The germline V gene encodes CDR1 LGHDT and CDR2 YNNKEL (reference sequence). The CDR3 protein is CASSQGRSIIAGYTF. CDR3 in DNA: TGTGCCAGCAGCCAAGGCAGGTCAATTATCGCTGGCTACACCTTC.

V and J are TRBV24-1 and TRBJ2-2, with D possibly being TRBD1 (6 bases). The CDR3 is 16 residues long. V lost 1 base and J 0 bases, leaving 8 bases between the germline ends. Germline CDR1 and CDR2: KGHDR and SFDVKD. This chain's CDR3 is CATSDFGTTNTGELFF. The CDR3 bases are TGTGCCACCAGTGATTTTGGGACAACGAACACCGGGGAGCTGTTTTTT.

The rearrangement joins TRBV28 to TRBJ1-1, with 8 bases lining up with TRBD1. CDR1 and CDR2 (germline): MDHEN, SYDVKM. There are 15 residues in the CDR3. V dropped 5 bases and J dropped 3; count of bases not matched to a gene: 8. The CDR3 sequence is CASSAPTGVDTEAFF. CDR3 nucleotide sequence: TGTGCCAGCAGTGCCCCGACAGGGGTGGACACTGAAGCTTTCTTT.

The chain is built from TRBV5-6 and TRBJ1-2; no firm D call. CDR1 and CDR2 from the germline V gene are SGHDT and YYEEEE. The CDR3 spans 15 residues. Trimming pared 4 bases from V and 0 bases from J, leaving 13 bases between. The CDR3 DNA is TGTGCCAGCAGCCCTAGGACTCAGGCTAACTATGGCTACACCTTC. Protein sequence: CASSPRTQANYGYTF. Complete variable domain (other parts from reference TRBV5-6 and TRBJ1-2): DAGVTQSPTHLIKTRGQQVTLRCSPKSGHDTVSWYQQALGQGPQFIFQYYEEEERQRGNFPDRFSGHQFPNYSSELNVNALLLGDSALYLCASSPRTQANYGYTFGSGTRLTVV.

The gene calls are TRBV21-1 and TRBJ1-1. TRBV21-1 is termed a pseudogene. The CDR3 covers 17 residues. The CDR3 sequence is CASSKPRIREGDTEAFF. Written as DNA, the CDR3 is TGTGCCAGCAGCAAACCTAGGATCAGGGAGGGGGACACTGAAGCTTTCTTT.

In this sample, this clone turned up a few times. The rearrangement links TRBV19 to TRBJ2-1, with TRBD2 matching over 10 bases. In germline, CDR1 is LNHDA, CDR2 SQIVND (reference sequence). The CDR3 consists of 18 residues. With V trimmed by 4 bases and J by 0 bases, 9 bases remained unmatched. The CDR3 bases are TGTGCCAGTAGTAGACTAGCGGGTTCCAGAAGCTCCTACAATGAGCAGTTCTTC. Protein product: CASSRLAGSRSSYNEQFF.

The gene calls are TRBV19 and TRBJ2-5; tentative D call: TRBD2 (5 bases). CDR3 length: 14 residues. From germline, CDR1 is LNHDA and CDR2 SQIVND (reference sequence). V lost 6 bases and J 3 bases, leaving 14 bases between the germline ends. The CDR3 is CASRKTDGEETQYF. In nucleotides, the CDR3 is TGTGCCAGTAGAAAAACCGACGGGGAAGAGACCCAGTACTTC.

A few counts support this clone. V is TRBV28 and J is TRBJ2-7; D perhaps matches TRBD1 (6 bases). Germline values: CDR1 MDHEN, CDR2 SYDVKM. The CDR3 is 13 residues long. Trimming took off 4 bases at V and 0 bases at J, with 7 bases between the two ends. The CDR3 spells CASSWTASYEQYF. The CDR3 coding sequence is TGTGCCAGCAGTTGGACAGCCTCCTACGAGCAGTACTTC.

The chain recombines TRBV6-5 with TRBJ2-7; TRBD2 might be the D (5 bases). From germline, CDR1 is MNHEY and CDR2 SVGAGI. V gave up 6 bases and J gave up 7 bases, with 13 bases separating them. CDR3 length equals 12 residues. The CDR3, as DNA: TGTGCCAGCAGACAGTTATCGGGGGAGCAGTACTTC. Its protein is CASRQLSGEQYF.

This clone has just one count. J is TRBJ1-2 and V is TRBV24-1, with 9 positions matching TRBD1. Germline assignment: CDR1 KGHDR and CDR2 SFDVKD. The CDR3 covers 16 residues. The ends lost 5 bases at V and 7 bases at J; junction bases unmatched: 13. The DNA for the CDR3 is TGTGCCACCAGTGGCCACGAAGACAGGGGGGGTGGTGGCTACACCTTC. Translating it yields CATSGHEDRGGGGYTF.

The CDR3 here is CASSQVNSRVNEQYF. The CDR3 region has the DNA TGTGCCAGCAGCCAAGTAAATAGCAGGGTGAACGAGCAGTACTTC. The V and J genes are TRBV3-1 (or the pseudogene TRBV3-2) and TRBJ2-7, with D tentatively TRBD1 (5 bases). CDR3 length: 15 residues. Germline assignment: CDR1 LGHDT and CDR2 YNNKEL (reference sequence). V was trimmed by 1 base and J by 5 bases, leaving 15 bases between them.

The rearrangement uses TRBV5-1 and TRBJ2-1; 10 bases line up with TRBD2. Germline loops: CDR1 SGHRS, CDR2 YFSETQ. This CDR3 has 16 residues. After removal of 0 bases from V and 8 bases from J, the junction contained 8 bases not matched to a gene. The CDR3 protein is CASSLVAGGMIYEQFF. In nucleotides, the CDR3 is TGCGCCAGCAGCTTGGTAGCGGGAGGTATGATCTATGAGCAGTTCTTC.

The chain joins TRBV10-1 to TRBJ2-1; 8 positions match TRBD2. V lost 4 bases to trimming and J lost 4 bases; unmatched junction nucleotides: 3. Germline V gives CDR1 WNHNN, CDR2 SYGVQD (reference sequence). The CDR3 loop spans 14 amino acids. The CDR3 reads CASSGSGVYNEQFF. The CDR3, as DNA: TGCGCCAGCAGTGGTAGCGGGGTATACAATGAGCAGTTCTTC.

The CDR3, as DNA: TGTGCCAGCAGCGTGGGACAGGGGGCCTCTGGAAACACCATATATTTT. It codes for CASSVGQGASGNTIYF. The rearrangement uses TRBV5-4 and TRBJ1-3; 12 positions match TRBD1. Trimming cost V 4 bases and J 0 bases; bases outside gene matches: 2. This CDR3 is built from 16 residues. CDR1 is SGHNT and CDR2 is YYREEE in the germline V gene (reference sequence).

The chain uses TRBV3-1 (or the pseudogene TRBV3-2) and TRBJ2-5; tentatively, D is TRBD1 (6 bases). Germline CDR1 LGHDT, CDR2 YNNKEL (reference sequence). This CDR3 contains 14 residues. Trimming pared 8 bases from V and 2 bases from J, leaving 15 bases between. Here the CDR3 DNA reads TGTGCCAGCTGTAAAGGGACAAAACAAGAGACCCAGTACTTC. This sequence encodes CASCKGTKQETQYF.

V usage is TRBV7-3 and J usage is TRBJ1-1; 10 nucleotides match TRBD1. Germline loops: CDR1 SGHTA, CDR2 FQGTGA. CDR3 size: 16 residues. The ends lost 4 bases at V and 3 bases at J; junction bases unmatched: 8. The CDR3 here is CASSSYRTGGYTEAFF. The CDR3 nucleotides read TGTGCCAGCAGCTCTTACCGGACAGGGGGATACACTGAAGCTTTCTTT.

The V and J genes are TRBV28 and TRBJ1-2; D is possibly TRBD1 (5 bases). Germline V lookup: CDR1 MDHEN, CDR2 SYDVKM. Trimming took off 6 bases at V and 7 bases at J, with 12 bases between the two ends. This CDR3 comprises 12 residues. CDR3 sequence reads: CASRYGGGGYTF. CDR3 coding DNA: TGTGCCAGCAGATACGGGGGGGGTGGCTACACCTTC.

This clone turned up a few times. This sequence joins TRBV11-2 and TRBJ2-2; D is unclear. Germline lookup yields CDR1 SGHAT and CDR2 FQNNGV. Trimming stripped 5 bases from V and 6 bases from J, with 16 bases between. CDR3 length: 15 residues. The CDR3, as DNA: TGTGCCAGCAGCCTAGGGTCGGCCCAGGCCGGGGAGCTGTTTTTT. Translation gives CASSLGSAQAGELFF.